The sequence of this T cell receptor (beta chain) was determined in a study of Ad26.COV2.S vaccination and SARS-CoV-2 variants. Study summary: Intramuscularly, Ad26.COV2.S was given either once or twice, 56 days apart.

Trimming left V 1 base short and J 3 bases short, with 6 bases between. CDR3 size: 13 residues. Germline assignment: CDR1 LNHDA and CDR2 SQIVND (reference sequence). Regarding treatment: some 20 received Ad26.COV2.S at low or high dose, single or two shots; about 5 received placebo; per-sample allocation not given. Specimen acquisition occurred on day 63 following the initial vaccine or placebo injection. The repertoire was sequenced with immunoSEQ multiplex PCR; TCRdb's copy has only in-frame clones and lacks some. Of under 550,000 clones listed, 70% to 90% are singletons. The sequenced sample was peripheral blood, obtained in a trial of Ad26.COV2.S vaccine versus placebo. The chain combines TRBV19 with TRBJ1-1; TRBD1 might be the D (5 bases). The sequence came from a person between 18 and 65 years old who received the Ad26.COV2.S COVID-19 vaccine or a placebo. The CDR3 reads CASSIGQYTEAFF. CDR3 in DNA: TGTGCCAGTAGTATAGGACAGTACACTGAAGCTTTCTTT.